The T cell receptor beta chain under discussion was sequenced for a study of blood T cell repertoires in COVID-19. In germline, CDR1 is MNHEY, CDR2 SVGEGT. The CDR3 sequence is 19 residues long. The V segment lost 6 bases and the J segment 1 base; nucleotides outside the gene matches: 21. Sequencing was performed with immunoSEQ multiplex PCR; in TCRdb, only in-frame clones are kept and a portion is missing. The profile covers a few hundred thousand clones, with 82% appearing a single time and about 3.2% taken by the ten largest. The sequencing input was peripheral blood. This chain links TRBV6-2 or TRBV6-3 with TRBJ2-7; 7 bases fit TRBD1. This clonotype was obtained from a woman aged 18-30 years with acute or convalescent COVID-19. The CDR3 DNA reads TGTGCCAGCAGCTTGTCAGGGGGTTTGAGGATGGGAGATTCCTACGAGCAGTACTTC. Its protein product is CASSLSGGLRMGDSYEQYF.